A single sample is the source of the 22 T cell receptor beta chains below, sequenced in a study of blood T cell repertoires in COVID-19. Produced via immunoSEQ multiplex PCR; TCRdb's table is partial and in-frame only. The sample lists around 250,000 clones, 80% to 85% occurring once. Sequenced: peripheral blood. The receptors come from a woman between 35 and 50 years old who had recovered from COVID-19.

The chain links TRBV5-1 to TRBJ2-3; D is possibly TRBD1 (5 bases). CDR1 SGHRS and CDR2 YFSETQ come from the germline V gene. Trimming took off 1 base at V and 4 bases at J, with 10 bases between the two ends. This CDR3 comprises 14 residues. The CDR3 bases are TGCGCCAGCAGCTTGAGGACATATTCAGATACGCAGTATTTT. It encodes CASSLRTYSDTQYF.

For the CDR3, the DNA is TGTGCCAGCAGCTCAAGACAAACGGGGTCCTACGAGCAGTACTTC. Encoded protein: CASSSRQTGSYEQYF. The genes are TRBV5-4 and TRBJ2-7, with D perhaps TRBD2 (5 bases). Germline CDR1 reads SGHNT; CDR2 reads YYREEE (reference sequence). The CDR3 is made up of 15 amino acids. V lost 3 bases, J lost 1 base, and 14 bases lay in between.

The chain is built from TRBV20-1 and TRBJ1-1, with 11 nucleotides matching TRBD1. The germline V gene encodes CDR1 DFQATT and CDR2 SNEGSKA (reference sequence). The V and J ends lost 3 bases and 4 bases, in that order; junction bases with no gene match: 10. CDR3 length: 16 residues. CDR3 residues: CSASRTGGFGVTEAFF. CDR3 in DNA: TGCAGTGCTAGTAGGACAGGGGGCTTCGGGGTCACTGAAGCTTTCTTT.

This clone was counted between two and nine times. The chain recombines TRBV29-1 with TRBJ2-2; TRBD2 might be the D (6 bases). The V gene's germline CDR1 is SQVTM and CDR2 ANQGSEA. Trimming removed 7 bases at V and 4 bases at J, with 19 bases between. The CDR3 is 15 residues long. CDR3 sequence reads: CSAAGSGVATGELFF. DNA for the CDR3: TGCAGCGCCGCCGGGTCGGGGGTGGCCACCGGGGAGCTGTTTTTT.

V gene TRBV29-1 combines with J gene TRBJ1-1, with 7 positions matching TRBD1. This CDR3 comprises 13 residues. V dropped 4 bases and J dropped 1; count of bases not matched to a gene: 3. Germline V CDR1 and CDR2: SQVTM, ANQGSEA. CDR3 nucleotides: TGCAGCGTTGGGCGACAGGGGAACACTGAAGCTTTCTTT. This translates into CSVGRQGNTEAFF.

V gene TRBV5-4 combines with J gene TRBJ1-2; 7 nucleotides match TRBD1. The CDR3 totals 14 residues. Trimming took 4 bases from V and 6 from J; bases not matched to a gene: 9. The germline CDR1 and CDR2 sequences are SGHNT and YYREEE (reference sequence). The CDR3 DNA sequence: TGTGCCAGCAGCCCCGACAGGGATGAGGATGGCTACACCTTC. Translated: CASSPDRDEDGYTF.

The chain links TRBV2 to TRBJ1-5; weak D call: TRBD1 (5 bases). The V end lost 6 bases, the J end lost 1 base, and 10 bases lay between the germline ends. CDR3 length: 14 residues. CDR1 is SNHLY, CDR2 FYNNEI, per germline. The CDR3 DNA reads as TGTGCCAGCAGGGGGGGTATAAGCAATCAGCCCCAGCATTTT. Translated, it gives CASRGGISNQPQHF. The entire variable domain, with the rest obtained from reference TRBV2 and TRBJ1-5, is as follows: EPEVTQTPSHQVTQMGQEVILRCVPISNHLYFYWYRQILGQKVEFLVSFYNNEISEKSEIFDDQFSVERPDGSNFTLKIRSTKLEDSAMYFCASRGGISNQPQHFGDGTRLSIL.

The rearrangement joins TRBV6-2 or TRBV6-3 to TRBJ1-6; no clear D gene. V lost 3 bases to trimming and J lost 5 bases, with 8 bases between them. Germline loops: CDR1 MNHEY, CDR2 SVGEGT. The CDR3 consists of 14 residues. The CDR3 sequence is CASSYRRDNSPLHF. CDR3 in DNA: TGTGCCAGCAGTTATCGACGGGATAATTCACCCCTCCACTTT.

Worth noting for this clone: The identical CDR3 is also encoded by other nucleotide sequences in the sample. V is TRBV11-2 and J is TRBJ2-7; D gene unclear. Trimming stripped 5 bases from V and 4 bases from J, with 6 bases between. The germline gives CDR1 SGHAT, CDR2 FQNNGV. This CDR3 is 11 amino acids long. CDR3 loop: CASSPRYEQYF. CDR3 in DNA: TGTGCCAGCAGCCCTAGATACGAGCAGTACTTC.

The rearrangement links TRBV5-1 to TRBJ1-3; tentative D call: TRBD1 (5 bases). V lost 4 bases, J lost 0 bases, and 14 bases lay in between. Germline V gene lookup returns CDR1 SGHRS and CDR2 YFSETQ. The CDR3 sequence is 16 residues long. CDR3 sequence (DNA): TGCGCCAGCAGCCAGACCACAGGAGACTCTGGAAACACCATATATTTT. This gives the protein CASSQTTGDSGNTIYF.

The chain recombines TRBV11-3 with TRBJ2-7; 11 nucleotides align to TRBD2. Germline V gene lookup returns CDR1 SGHNT and CDR2 YENEEA. V trimming: 5 bases; J trimming: 3 bases; junction bases outside the gene matches: 3. The CDR3 is 14 residues long. CDR3 sequence reads: CASSRTSGYYEQYF. The CDR3 DNA follows: TGTGCCAGCAGCCGGACTAGCGGGTACTACGAGCAGTACTTC.

The J gene is TRBJ1-1, the V gene TRBV6-5; D is uncertain. The V and J ends lost 7 bases and 3 bases respectively, with 18 bases between them. This CDR3 has 15 residues. Germline-derived CDR1 and CDR2 are MNHEY and SVGAGI. CDR3: CASNPDWIVDTEAFF. In DNA, the CDR3 is TGTGCCAGCAACCCCGACTGGATTGTGGACACTGAAGCTTTCTTT.

This clone was seen only once. The chain recombines TRBV15 with TRBJ1-1; 9 nucleotides agree with TRBD1. This CDR3 is 17 amino acids long. V gave up 5 bases and J gave up 3 bases; unmatched junction bases: 13. Germline V gene data show CDR1 as LNHNV and CDR2 as YYDKDF (reference sequence). The CDR3 here is CATSGGQGSLEDTEAFF. The DNA for the CDR3 is TGTGCCACCAGCGGGGGACAGGGAAGTTTGGAGGACACTGAAGCTTTCTTT. Full variable domain (remainder filled in from reference TRBV15 and TRBJ1-1): DAMVIQNPRYQVTQFGKPVTLSCSQTLNHNVMYWYQQKSSQAPKLLFHYYDKDFNNEADTPDNFQSRRPNTSFCFLDIRSPGLGDTAMYLCATSGGQGSLEDTEAFFGQGTRLTVV.

On this clone itself: The same CDR3 can be traced to other DNA sequences in this sample. V usage is TRBV7-9 and J usage is TRBJ2-1; 8 bases agree with TRBD1. The CDR3 has 16 residues. Germline V gene data show CDR1 as SEHNR and CDR2 as FQNEAQ (reference sequence). V shed 5 bases, J shed 4 bases, and the junction held 10 bases outside the gene matches. The CDR3 reads CASSRRTGISYNEQFF. The CDR3 nucleotides read TGTGCCAGCAGCCGCAGGACAGGGATTAGTTACAATGAGCAGTTCTTC.

The chain links TRBV6-5 to TRBJ2-3; TRBD1 matches at 7 bases. The CDR3 covers 14 residues. Germline V gene data show CDR1 as MNHEY and CDR2 as SVGAGI. V lost 6 bases and J lost 0; bases outside the gene matches: 3. In nucleotides, the CDR3 is TGTGCCAGCAGATTACAGGGGAGCACAGATACGCAGTATTTT. Translated, it gives CASRLQGSTDTQYF.

This chain links TRBV5-1 with TRBJ1-2; D is ambiguous. Germline values: CDR1 SGHRS, CDR2 YFSETQ. V lost 5 bases and J 6 bases, leaving 17 bases between the germline ends. The CDR3 totals 14 residues. The CDR3 coding sequence is TGCGCCAGCAGGACCGTAGGAGGGCCGGATGGCTACACCTTC. It codes for CASRTVGGPDGYTF.

J is TRBJ2-1 and V is TRBV7-3; the D is unclear. The CDR3 covers 16 residues. Trimming removed 2 bases from V and 0 bases from J, with 11 bases in between. Looked up from germline, CDR1 is SGHTA and CDR2 is FQGTGA. CDR3 sequence (DNA): TGTGCCAGCAGCTTATTTGGTGGCGGCTCCTACAATGAGCAGTTCTTC. Translating gives CASSLFGGGSYNEQFF.

The chain combines TRBV7-2 with TRBJ1-5; D remains ambiguous. Per germline, CDR1 SGHTA and CDR2 FQGNSA. CDR3 length: 12 residues. V was pared by 5 bases and J by 6 bases, with 8 bases between. Written as DNA, the CDR3 is TGTGCCAGCAGCCGTACTTTTCAGCCCCAGCATTTT. Its translation: CASSRTFQPQHF.

The gene calls are TRBV5-1 and TRBJ2-7, with a tentative D call TRBD1 (6 bases). CDR1 and CDR2 (germline): SGHRS, YFSETQ. V dropped 4 bases and J dropped 5 bases, with 13 bases sitting between them. There are 13 residues in the CDR3. The CDR3 protein is CASSVTGTNEQYF. CDR3 DNA sequence: TGCGCCAGCAGCGTCACAGGGACCAACGAGCAGTACTTC. Together with reference TRBV5-1 and TRBJ2-7, the CDR3 gives the full variable domain: KAGVTQTPRYLIKTRGQQVTLSCSPISGHRSVSWYQQTPGQGLQFLFEYFSETQRNKGNFPGRFSGRQFSNSRSEMNVSTLELGDSALYLCASSVTGTNEQYFGPGTRLTVT.

J is TRBJ2-1 and V is TRBV6-5; D uncertain. This CDR3 contains 14 residues. V lost 2 bases and J lost 5, with 10 bases in between. CDR1 MNHEY and CDR2 SVGAGI come from the germline V gene. Here the CDR3 reads CASSYRVWDNEQFF. The CDR3 region has the DNA TGTGCCAGCAGTTACCGGGTTTGGGACAATGAGCAGTTCTTC.

This chain's CDR3 is CASIVDSGHGYTF. The CDR3 nucleotides are TGTGCCAGCATTGTCGACAGTGGGCATGGCTACACCTTC. The V call is TRBV2, the J call TRBJ1-2; the D gene is possibly TRBD1 (5 bases). CDR1 is SNHLY and CDR2 is FYNNEI in the germline V gene. Trimming cost V 7 bases and J 6 bases, with 15 bases left between them. This CDR3 has 13 residues.

This clone occurred once. CDR3 sequence (DNA): TGTGCCACCAGCAGAGATGGAGGGGCTACCTCCGATCAGCCCCAGCATTTT. Translation gives CATSRDGGATSDQPQHF. The chain has TRBV15 and TRBJ1-5; TRBD1 might be the D (5 bases). Trimming shortened V by 0 bases and J by 5 bases, and 17 bases separated the two germline ends. Germline CDR1 reads LNHNV; CDR2 reads YYDKDF (reference sequence). This CDR3 comprises 17 residues.